Shown below are 24 T cell receptor beta chains from a single sample sequenced in a study of cytomegalovirus exposure and HLA in healthy donors. Sequenced by immunoSEQ multiplex PCR; TCRdb stores in-frame clones only, minus some. The sample lists 250,000 or so clones, roughly 87% occurring once. Material: PBMCs. Receptors originate from a man aged 18-30 years in good health and CMV-seropositive.

V is TRBV20-1 and J is TRBJ1-4; D remains unclear. The CDR3 sequence is 11 residues long. Trimming shortened V by 3 bases and J by 5 bases, and 4 bases separated the two germline ends. Germline V lookup: CDR1 DFQATT, CDR2 SNEGSKA (reference sequence). CDR3 sequence: CSASWNEKLFF. The CDR3 nucleotides read TGCAGTGCTAGCTGGAATGAAAAACTGTTTTTT.

The chain combines TRBV7-8 with TRBJ1-2; possibly TRBD1 for D (6 bases). The ends were cut back, 5 bases at V and 0 bases at J, with 19 bases in the middle. This CDR3 is built from 17 residues. Germline lookup yields CDR1 SGHVS and CDR2 FQNEAQ. In nucleotides, the CDR3 is TGTGCCAGCAGCCCAAGGGGGTCCGCATTGGCTAACTATGGCTACACCTTC. Its protein is CASSPRGSALANYGYTF. Filled out from reference TRBV7-8 and TRBJ1-2, the complete variable domain reads GAGVSQSPRYKVAKRGQDVALRCDPISGHVSLFWYQQALGQGPEFLTYFQNEAQLDKSGLPSDRFFAERPEGSVSTLKIQRTQQEDSAVYLCASSPRGSALANYGYTFGSGTRLTVV.

This clone has a single count. This chain joins TRBV7-3 and TRBJ2-2, with a weak D call TRBD1 (6 bases). V was cut by 5 bases and J by 2 bases, with 15 bases left in between. CDR1 is SGHTA, CDR2 FQGTGA, per germline. The length of the CDR3 is 16 residues. CDR3 nucleotide sequence: TGTGCCAGCAGCCGTGGGACAAGCCTTAACACCGGGGAGCTGTTTTTT. Its protein product is CASSRGTSLNTGELFF.

Of note for this clone: Other DNA sequences within the sample encode an identical CDR3. The genes are TRBV7-2 and TRBJ2-5, with 10 bases aligning to TRBD1. The CDR3 spans 13 residues. CDR1 and CDR2 from the germline V gene are SGHTA and FQGNSA. After removal of 5 bases from V and 5 bases from J, the junction contained 2 bases not matched to a gene. The CDR3 sequence: CASSRDRGETQYF. In DNA, the CDR3 is TGTGCCAGCAGCCGGGACAGGGGCGAGACCCAGTACTTC.

The chain recombines TRBV27 with TRBJ1-1, with 7 bases fitting TRBD1. Germline V lookup: CDR1 MNHEY, CDR2 SMNVEV (reference sequence). This CDR3 region has 16 residues. The V and J ends lost 5 bases and 1 base, in that order; junction bases with no gene match: 10. In DNA, the CDR3 is TGTGCCAGCAGTCTCCACGGAGGGGGCAGGAACACTGAAGCTTTCTTT. This codes for CASSLHGGGRNTEAFF.

The V gene is TRBV15, the J gene TRBJ2-2; tentative D call: TRBD2 (5 bases). The germline gives CDR1 LNHNV, CDR2 YYDKDF (reference sequence). The CDR3 totals 19 residues. Trimming pared 0 bases from V and 7 bases from J, leaving 24 bases between. CDR3 amino acids: CATSRDPYLEDRRGGELFF. As DNA, the CDR3 is TGTGCCACCAGCAGAGATCCCTATCTTGAAGACCGCCGGGGCGGGGAGCTGTTTTTT. Full variable domain (missing parts from reference TRBV15 and TRBJ2-2): DAMVIQNPRYQVTQFGKPVTLSCSQTLNHNVMYWYQQKSSQAPKLLFHYYDKDFNNEADTPDNFQSRRPNTSFCFLDIRSPGLGDTAMYLCATSRDPYLEDRRGGELFFGEGSRLTVL.

The chain recombines TRBV29-1 with TRBJ1-2; D is perhaps TRBD1 (6 bases). The CDR3 sequence is 15 residues long. V lost 5 bases, J lost 3 bases, and 19 bases lay in between. Germline V lookup: CDR1 SQVTM, CDR2 ANQGSEA. CDR3 in DNA: TGCAGCGTTCTTTCCGCTACAGGGAGGGACTATGGCTACACCTTC. It translates to CSVLSATGRDYGYTF. Filled out from reference TRBV29-1 and TRBJ1-2, the complete variable domain reads SAVISQKPSRDICQRGTSLTIQCQVDSQVTMMFWYRQQPGQSLTLIATANQGSEATYESGFVIDKFPISRPNLTFSTLTVSNMSPEDSSIYLCSVLSATGRDYGYTFGSGTRLTVV.

The chain is built from TRBV6-1 and TRBJ1-1, with 8 bases matching TRBD1. This CDR3 contains 13 residues. Trimming removed 1 base from V and 9 bases from J; junction bases left unmatched: 4. CDR1 is MNHNS, CDR2 SASEGT, per germline. CDR3 amino acids: CASSEEDRVQAFF. Written as DNA, the CDR3 is TGTGCCAGCAGTGAAGAGGACAGGGTTCAAGCTTTCTTT.

The V gene is TRBV6-5, the J gene TRBJ2-3; 8 bases line up with TRBD1. This CDR3 is 16 amino acids long. The V gene's germline CDR1 is MNHEY and CDR2 SVGAGI. Trimming took 4 bases from V and 6 from J; bases not matched to a gene: 12. The CDR3 reads CASSSTSRTGRDTQYF. The CDR3 DNA is TGTGCCAGCAGTTCTACCTCAAGGACAGGGAGGGATACGCAGTATTTT.

This clone is a singleton in its sample. The V call is TRBV11-2, the J call TRBJ2-7; TRBD2 matches 10 bases. The CDR3 contains 17 residues. Germline V gene lookup returns CDR1 SGHAT and CDR2 FQNNGV. The ends lost 5 bases at V and 4 bases at J; junction bases unmatched: 14. CDR3 sequence: CASSPPGASGSGYEQYF. For the CDR3, the DNA is TGTGCCAGCAGCCCCCCCGGGGCTAGCGGGAGCGGGTACGAGCAGTACTTC.

This rearrangement joins TRBV11-2 to TRBJ2-7; D is unresolved. The CDR3 length is 12 residues. The V end was cut by 5 bases, the J end by 2 bases, with 7 bases between. CDR1 SGHAT and CDR2 FQNNGV come from the germline V gene. The CDR3 spells CASSQSTYEQYF. The CDR3 nucleotides read TGTGCCAGCAGCCAATCAACCTACGAGCAGTACTTC.

CDR3 protein: CASSYGQGLLNEQFF. The CDR3 DNA reads TGTGCCAGCAGTTACGGGCAGGGCCTCCTAAATGAGCAGTTCTTC. The rearrangement joins TRBV6-5 to TRBJ2-1; D may be TRBD1 (5 bases). The germline V gene encodes CDR1 MNHEY and CDR2 SVGAGI. The length of the CDR3 is 15 residues. Trimming removed 2 bases at V and 7 bases at J, with 15 bases between.

The genes are TRBV4-1 and TRBJ2-7, with 8 bases identical to TRBD2. This CDR3 region has 17 residues. V shed 0 bases and J 2 bases; nucleotides not matched to a gene: 9. Germline assignment: CDR1 MGHRA and CDR2 YSYEKL. CDR3 loop: CASSQDLASGSPYEQYF. CDR3 nucleotides: TGCGCCAGCAGCCAAGATCTTGCAAGCGGGAGCCCCTACGAGCAGTACTTC.

The table lists this clone with a count of one. The gene calls are TRBV29-1 and TRBJ1-2; possible D gene TRBD1, 5 bases. From germline, CDR1 is SQVTM and CDR2 ANQGSEA. Trimming removed 4 bases at V and 8 bases at J, with 17 bases between. The CDR3 contains 13 residues. CDR3 sequence: CSVVGQGERGYTF. The CDR3 DNA reads as TGCAGCGTTGTTGGGCAGGGAGAAAGAGGCTACACCTTC.

The chain has TRBV7-2 and TRBJ2-7; TRBD2 aligns across 7 bases. The CDR3 runs 15 residues. V lost 3 bases and J lost 1; bases outside the gene matches: 6. Per germline, CDR1 SGHTA and CDR2 FQGNSA. The CDR3 loop reads CASSFQAGTSYEQYF. The CDR3 nucleotides read TGTGCCAGCAGCTTTCAAGCGGGAACGTCCTACGAGCAGTACTTC. The complete variable domain, with remaining parts taken from reference TRBV7-2 and TRBJ2-7, reads GAGVSQSPSNKVTEKGKDVELRCDPISGHTALYWYRQSLGQGLEFLIYFQGNSAPDKSGLPSDRFSAERTGGSVSTLTIQRTQQEDSAVYLCASSFQAGTSYEQYFGPGTRLTVT.

The chain uses TRBV5-1 and TRBJ2-5; D call uncertain. The CDR3 runs to 12 residues. Trimming shortened V by 4 bases and J by 0 bases, and 4 bases separated the two germline ends. Germline CDR1 SGHRS, CDR2 YFSETQ. The CDR3 loop is CASSQNQETQYF. In nucleotides, the CDR3 is TGCGCCAGCAGCCAGAACCAAGAGACCCAGTACTTC. The entire variable domain, with the rest obtained from reference TRBV5-1 and TRBJ2-5, is as follows: KAGVTQTPRYLIKTRGQQVTLSCSPISGHRSVSWYQQTPGQGLQFLFEYFSETQRNKGNFPGRFSGRQFSNSRSEMNVSTLELGDSALYLCASSQNQETQYFGPGTRLLVL.

The chain has TRBV29-1 and TRBJ2-1; unclear D gene. V shed 0 bases and J shed 7 bases, with 13 bases lying between them. This CDR3 comprises 14 residues. The germline gives CDR1 SQVTM, CDR2 ANQGSEA. The CDR3 loop is CSVEDPGRWNEQFF. Here the CDR3 DNA reads TGCAGCGTTGAAGATCCCGGGCGTTGGAATGAGCAGTTCTTC.

V usage is TRBV30 and J usage is TRBJ1-1, with D unresolved. CDR1 and CDR2 (germline): GTSNPN, SVGIG (reference sequence). The length of the CDR3 is 14 residues. Trimming removed 3 bases from V and 4 bases from J, with 15 bases in between. The CDR3 nucleotides are TGTGCCTGGAGCCACGGAGAGGGCTCCACTGAAGCTTTCTTT. Protein product: CAWSHGEGSTEAFF.

This clone has a single count. The V and J genes are TRBV25-1 and TRBJ1-2; no reliable D call. The CDR3 covers 11 residues. The ends were cut back, 2 bases at V and 8 bases at J, with 6 bases in the middle. Germline CDR1 MGHDK, CDR2 SYGVNS. This CDR3 is CASSEDGGYTF. CDR3 nucleotide sequence: TGTGCCAGCAGTGAAGATGGGGGCTACACCTTC.

This chain connects TRBV30 to TRBJ2-7; D is unclear. The CDR3 extends over 14 amino acids. Trimming left V 2 bases short and J 4 bases short, with 15 bases between. Germline CDR1 is GTSNPN and CDR2 is SVGIG (reference sequence). The CDR3 sequence: CAWSQGRMGYEQYF. Written as DNA, the CDR3 is TGTGCCTGGAGTCAAGGGCGGATGGGGTACGAGCAGTACTTC.

The gene calls are TRBV10-3 and TRBJ2-7; 7 bases map to TRBD1. The CDR3 extends over 15 amino acids. The junction had 7 bases not matched to a gene; V was cut back by 4 bases and J by 1 base. Germline V gives CDR1 ENHRY, CDR2 SYGVKD. The CDR3 region has the DNA TGTGCCATCAGTGGGACGCGGACAGGATCCTACGAGCAGTACTTC. This encodes CAISGTRTGSYEQYF.

The genes are TRBV6-5 and TRBJ1-5, with 8 positions matching TRBD1. J gave up 10 bases and V 5 bases, and 10 bases lay outside the gene matches. There are 14 residues in the CDR3. Germline V gene data show CDR1 as MNHEY and CDR2 as SVGAGI. The CDR3 nucleotides are TGTGCCAGCAGTCTTGACAGGGGAGAGTTTCCCCAGCATTTT. Encoded protein: CASSLDRGEFPQHF.

The chain couples TRBV29-1 to TRBJ2-2, with a weak D call TRBD2 (7 bases). Germline V gene lookup returns CDR1 SQVTM and CDR2 ANQGSEA. CDR3 length: 14 amino acids. V was pared by 3 bases and J by 4 bases, with 12 bases between. This CDR3 reads CSVDGEGGTGELFF. CDR3 DNA: TGCAGCGTTGATGGGGAGGGGGGCACCGGGGAGCTGTTTTTT.

The chain is built from TRBV5-1 and TRBJ1-1, with 7 bases that match TRBD1. The CDR3 covers 14 residues. The J segment lost 2 bases and the V segment lost 6 bases, leaving 7 bases of the junction unmatched. Germline lookup yields CDR1 SGHRS and CDR2 YFSETQ. CDR3 sequence (DNA): TGCGCCAGCAACCTGGGACAGTTTAACACTGAAGCTTTCTTT. Protein: CASNLGQFNTEAFF.